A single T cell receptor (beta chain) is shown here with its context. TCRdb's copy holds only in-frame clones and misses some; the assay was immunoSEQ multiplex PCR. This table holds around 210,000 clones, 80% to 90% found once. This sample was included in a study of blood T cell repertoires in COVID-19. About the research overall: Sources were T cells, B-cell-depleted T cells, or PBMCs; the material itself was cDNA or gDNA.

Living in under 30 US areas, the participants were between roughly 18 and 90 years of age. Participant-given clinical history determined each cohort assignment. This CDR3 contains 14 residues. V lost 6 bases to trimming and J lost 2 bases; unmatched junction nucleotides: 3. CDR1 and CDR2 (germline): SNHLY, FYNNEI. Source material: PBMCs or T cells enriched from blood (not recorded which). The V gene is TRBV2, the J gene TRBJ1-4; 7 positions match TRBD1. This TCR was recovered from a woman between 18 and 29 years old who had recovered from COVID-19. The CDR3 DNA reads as TGTGCCAGCAGCCCGGGACAGACTAATGAAAAACTGTTTTTT. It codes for CASSPGQTNEKLFF.